Below, 6 T cell receptor beta chains from the same sample are listed, as sequenced in a study of T cells in Graves' hyperthyroidism and ophthalmopathy. The CDR3 regions of TCR beta were amplified from RNA transcripts. HTBI primers were the set used in a first-round RT-PCR of the TCR CDR3. A single record per CDR3 protein comes from TCRdb applying MiXCR to the multiplex PCR reads. The data show roughly 360,000 distinct CDR3 sequences, about 13% seen once. Sequenced material: blood. The receptors derive from a man aged 25 to 40 with Graves' hyperthyroidism that later progressed to Graves' ophthalmopathy.

In regard to this clonotype: It may be a read error: a sequence one base away is much more abundant. The gene calls are TRBV2 and TRBJ1-6, with TRBD1 as a possible D gene (5 bases). This CDR3 spans 13 amino acids. CDR1 and CDR2 from the germline V gene are SNHLY and FYNNEI. The CDR3, as DNA: TGTGCCAGCATTGAAAGGGGAAATTCACCCCTCCACTTT. Encoded protein: CASIERGNSPLHF.

This clonotype was seen a few times. The CDR3 spells CASSRIHGVSEKLFF. The CDR3 DNA reads TGCGCCAGCAGCAGAATCCATGGAGTTAGTGAAAAACTGTTTTTT. This chain links TRBV5-1 with TRBJ1-4, with no clear D. The CDR3 runs 15 residues. Germline V gene sequence: CDR1 SGHRS, CDR2 YFSETQ. The V gene lost 4 bases and the J gene lost 7 bases, with 17 bases spanning the gap.

This clonotype has a count of ten or more. The V gene is TRBV2, the J gene TRBJ2-7; D ambiguous. V gave up 7 bases and J gave up 4 bases, with 8 bases separating them. The length of the CDR3 is 11 residues. The germline CDR1 and CDR2 sequences are SNHLY and FYNNEI. CDR3 loop: CASTPSYEQYF. CDR3 sequence (DNA): TGTGCCAGCACTCCCTCATACGAGCAGTACTTC.

This clonotype was observed at least ten times. The V gene is TRBV28, the J gene TRBJ2-7; D gene uncertain. V was clipped by 7 bases and J by 2 bases, with 9 bases between them. This CDR3 has 12 residues. Germline lookup yields CDR1 MDHEN and CDR2 SYDVKM. CDR3 region: CASKKAPYEQYF. Here the CDR3 DNA reads TGTGCCAGCAAAAAGGCACCCTACGAGCAGTACTTC.

This chain uses TRBV5-6 with TRBJ2-4; 10 bases match TRBD2. J lost 2 bases, V lost 3 bases, and 2 bases had no gene match. The length of the CDR3 is 15 residues. Germline V gene lookup returns CDR1 SGHDT and CDR2 YYEEEE. As DNA, the CDR3 is TGTGCCAGCAGCTCTAGCGGGGGACCCAAAAACATTCAGTACTTC. This encodes CASSSSGGPKNIQYF.

The chain employs TRBV12-3 or TRBV12-4 and TRBJ2-1; TRBD2 might be the D (5 bases). Trimming took 6 bases from V and 1 from J, leaving 13 bases between them. The CDR3 extends over 15 amino acids. The CDR3: CASSPYRTSYNEQFF. The CDR3 nucleotides read TGTGCCAGCAGCCCCTACCGGACTTCCTACAATGAGCAGTTCTTC.